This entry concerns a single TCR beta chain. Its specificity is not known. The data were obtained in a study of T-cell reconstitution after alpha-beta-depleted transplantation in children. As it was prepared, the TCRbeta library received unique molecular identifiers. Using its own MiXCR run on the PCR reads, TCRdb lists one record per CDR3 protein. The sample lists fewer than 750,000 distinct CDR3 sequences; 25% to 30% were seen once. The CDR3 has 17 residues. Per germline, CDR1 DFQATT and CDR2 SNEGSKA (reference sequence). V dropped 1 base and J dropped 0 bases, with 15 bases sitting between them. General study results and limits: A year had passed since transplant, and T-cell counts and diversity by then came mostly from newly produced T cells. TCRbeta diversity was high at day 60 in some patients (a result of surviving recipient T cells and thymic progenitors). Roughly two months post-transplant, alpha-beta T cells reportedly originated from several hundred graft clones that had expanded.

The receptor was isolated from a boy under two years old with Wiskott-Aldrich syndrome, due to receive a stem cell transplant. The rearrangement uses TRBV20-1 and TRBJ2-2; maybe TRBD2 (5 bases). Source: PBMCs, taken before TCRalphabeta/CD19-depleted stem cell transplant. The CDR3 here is CSARVWRAGPNTGELFF. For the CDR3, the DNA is TGCAGTGCTAGAGTTTGGCGGGCTGGGCCGAACACCGGGGAGCTGTTTTTT.